This TCR beta chain originates from a study of cytomegalovirus exposure and HLA in healthy donors. At the level of the study: Across some 400 genotyped donors, about 81% landed in the Caucasian-associated ancestry cluster. Study observations and caveats: An ancestry cluster, one associated with Asian ancestry, reportedly showed fewer N-insertions than the roughly 610-donor mean in a later analysis.

Concerning this clone: Its antigen is still unknown. The junction does not match germline at one end; this may be a read error.

Germline V gene data show CDR1 as SGHRS and CDR2 as YFSETQ. The CDR3 runs to 16 residues. Use of 60 Vbeta and 13 Jbeta primers characterized the PCR. Data came from immunoSEQ multiplex PCR; TCRdb stores just in-frame clones and leaves some out. The sample carries under 200,000 clones, approximately 81% recorded once. The TCR comes from a woman in her 30s in good health and CMV-seropositive. V and J are TRBV5-1 and TRBJ2-3; the match to TRBD2 covers 10 bases. The sample consisted of PBMCs. CDR3 DNA sequence: TGCACCAGCAGCAATGAGGCGAGCGGGGGGGCAGATACGCAGTATTTT. This encodes CTSSNEASGGADTQYF.